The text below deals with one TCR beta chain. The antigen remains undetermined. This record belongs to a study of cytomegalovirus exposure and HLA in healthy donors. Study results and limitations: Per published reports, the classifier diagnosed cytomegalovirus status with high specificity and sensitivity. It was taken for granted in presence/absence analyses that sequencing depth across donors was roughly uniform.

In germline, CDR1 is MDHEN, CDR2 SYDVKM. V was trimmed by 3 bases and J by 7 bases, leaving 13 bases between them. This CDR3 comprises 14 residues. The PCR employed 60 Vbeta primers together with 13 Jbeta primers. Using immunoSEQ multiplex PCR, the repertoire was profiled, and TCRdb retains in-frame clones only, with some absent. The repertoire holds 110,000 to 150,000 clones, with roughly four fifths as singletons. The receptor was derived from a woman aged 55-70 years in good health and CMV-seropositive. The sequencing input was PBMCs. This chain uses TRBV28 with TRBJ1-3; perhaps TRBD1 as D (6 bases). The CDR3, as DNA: TGTGCCAGCAGTTTTCAGGGGATAGGGAACACCATATATTTT. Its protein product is CASSFQGIGNTIYF.